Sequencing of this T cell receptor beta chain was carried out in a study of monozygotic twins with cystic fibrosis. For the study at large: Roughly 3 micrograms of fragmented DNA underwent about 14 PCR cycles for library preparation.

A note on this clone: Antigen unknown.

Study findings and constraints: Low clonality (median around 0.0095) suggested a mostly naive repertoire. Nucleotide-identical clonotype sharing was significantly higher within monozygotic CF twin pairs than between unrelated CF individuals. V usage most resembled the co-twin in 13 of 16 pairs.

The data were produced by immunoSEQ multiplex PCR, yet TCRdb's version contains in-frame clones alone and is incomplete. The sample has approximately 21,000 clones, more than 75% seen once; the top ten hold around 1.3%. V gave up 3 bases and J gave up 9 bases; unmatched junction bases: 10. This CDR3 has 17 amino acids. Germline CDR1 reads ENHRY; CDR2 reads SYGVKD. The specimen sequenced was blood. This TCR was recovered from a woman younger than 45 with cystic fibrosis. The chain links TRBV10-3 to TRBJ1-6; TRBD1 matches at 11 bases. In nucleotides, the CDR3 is TGTGCCATCAGTGACAACCCGGGACAGGGGGTTGGTTCACCCCTCCACTTT. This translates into CAISDNPGQGVGSPLHF.